The 25 T cell receptor beta chains given below trace back to one sample, sequenced in a study of blood T cell repertoires in COVID-19 (dated by TCRdb to between 2020 and 2021). To prepare the library, the immunoSEQ multiplex PCR assay was applied. TCRdb holds this immuneACCESS table with in-frame rearrangements only. Some clones are missing; in checked studies, unresolved V genes explain under half, and the rest has no known cause. The sample table holds tens of thousands of clones, of which about four fifths were seen once. Of the sample, around 5% is held by the ten largest clones. Sample: peripheral blood. Receptors originate from a woman aged 80 or over with active or convalescent COVID-19.

The V call is TRBV18, the J call TRBJ2-1; 8 bases are shared with TRBD1. Germline V CDR1 and CDR2: KGHSH, LQKENI. After removal of 1 base from V and 3 bases from J, the junction contained 14 bases not matched to a gene. CDR3 length equals 19 residues. CDR3 DNA: TGTGCCAGCTCACCACTCCGAACAGGGGGAATTAATAACTACAATGAGCAGTTCTTC. Its protein is CASSPLRTGGINNYNEQFF.

The V call is TRBV5-1, the J call TRBJ2-1, with 9 bases lining up with TRBD1. After removal of 1 base from V and 4 bases from J, the junction contained 3 bases not matched to a gene. The CDR3 runs 15 residues. The V gene's germline CDR1 is SGHRS and CDR2 YFSETQ. The CDR3 reads CASSLTGGAYNEQFF. CDR3 coding DNA: TGCGCCAGCAGCTTGACAGGGGGCGCTTACAATGAGCAGTTCTTC.

The V gene is TRBV25-1, the J gene TRBJ1-1; TRBD1 agrees at 7 bases. Germline CDR1 is MGHDK and CDR2 is SYGVNS. This CDR3 is built from 14 residues. Unmatched junction bases numbered 5, after V lost 5 bases and J lost 2 bases. CDR3 residues: CASSKGATNTEAFF. CDR3 DNA sequence: TGTGCCAGCAGTAAGGGGGCTACTAACACTGAAGCTTTCTTT.

The genes are TRBV3-1 (or the pseudogene TRBV3-2) and TRBJ2-4, with TRBD2 matching 9 bases. Germline V gene data show CDR1 as LGHDT and CDR2 as YNNKEL (reference sequence). After removal of 1 base from V and 8 bases from J, the junction contained 12 bases not matched to a gene. This CDR3 region has 17 residues. The CDR3 region is CASSQGSLAGLSDIQYF. CDR3 bases: TGTGCCAGCAGCCAAGGTTCCCTAGCGGGGCTCTCAGACATTCAGTACTTC.

The chain employs TRBV5-5 and TRBJ1-1; 10 bases match TRBD1. This CDR3 spans 16 amino acids. In germline, CDR1 is SGHKS, CDR2 YYEKEE (reference sequence). V shed 3 bases, J shed 5 bases, and the junction held 10 bases outside the gene matches. CDR3 coding DNA: TGTGCCAGCAGCTGGGACCGGGACAGGGGACGAACTGAAGCTTTCTTT. This sequence encodes CASSWDRDRGRTEAFF.

This chain uses TRBV7-2 with TRBJ2-2, with D perhaps TRBD1 (5 bases). The V end was cut by 8 bases, the J end by 7 bases, with 17 bases between. This CDR3 is 14 amino acids long. CDR1 and CDR2 from the germline V gene are SGHTA and FQGNSA. The CDR3 here is CASARGGQGGELFF. CDR3 in DNA: TGTGCCAGCGCTCGCGGTGGGCAGGGCGGGGAGCTGTTTTTT.

This chain links TRBV19 with TRBJ2-1; TRBD1 agrees at 7 bases. Germline CDR1 LNHDA, CDR2 SQIVND (reference sequence). The CDR3 length is 21 residues. J lost 0 bases, V lost 3 bases, and 20 bases had no gene match. CDR3 protein: CASSIKIPVPGQRSSYNEQFF. CDR3 DNA: TGTGCCAGTAGTATTAAGATCCCCGTCCCGGGACAGAGGAGCTCCTACAATGAGCAGTTCTTC.

This chain uses TRBV27 with TRBJ1-5; D possibly corresponds to TRBD1 (5 bases). CDR1 and CDR2 from the germline V gene are MNHEY and SMNVEV (reference sequence). V dropped 6 bases and J dropped 2 bases, with 14 bases sitting between them. This CDR3 is 15 amino acids long. This chain's CDR3 is CASSKLGGGNQPQHF. DNA of the CDR3: TGTGCCAGCAGCAAACTTGGGGGGGGCAATCAGCCCCAGCATTTT.

This chain joins TRBV7-2 and TRBJ1-5, with D perhaps TRBD1 (6 bases). CDR3 length: 15 residues. V lost 5 bases to trimming and J lost 3 bases, with 14 bases between them. CDR1 and CDR2 (germline): SGHTA, FQGNSA. The CDR3 DNA sequence: TGTGCCAGCAGCGCAGGGAGGGGGACCAATCAGCCCCAGCATTTT. Translation: CASSAGRGTNQPQHF.

The rearrangement uses TRBV2 and TRBJ1-1, with no clear D. Deletions cut 1 base from V and 5 bases from J, with 11 bases between. Germline assignment: CDR1 SNHLY and CDR2 FYNNEI. The CDR3 extends over 14 amino acids. CDR3 region: CASSEGLAGTEAFF. CDR3 bases: TGTGCCAGCAGTGAAGGATTGGCAGGAACTGAAGCTTTCTTT.

Only a few counts were recorded for this clone. The V gene is TRBV5-4, the J gene TRBJ1-2, with TRBD1 identical over 8 bases. This CDR3 has 14 amino acids. Germline CDR1 and CDR2: SGHNT and YYREEE (reference sequence). V was pared by 0 bases and J by 4 bases, with 2 bases of the junction left unmatched. The CDR3 region is CASSLDRGGYGYTF. CDR3 nucleotide sequence: TGTGCCAGCAGCTTGGACAGGGGGGGCTATGGCTACACCTTC.

The chain links TRBV13 to TRBJ2-1; TRBD1 matches at 7 bases. Germline CDR1 is PRHDT and CDR2 is FYEKMQ (reference sequence). The V and J ends lost 1 base and 9 bases, in that order; junction bases with no gene match: 9. The CDR3 spans 15 residues. DNA for the CDR3: TGTGCCAGCAGCTTAGCGACAGGGTGGGGTTCTGAGCAGTTCTTC. Amino acid sequence: CASSLATGWGSEQFF.

V gene TRBV28 combines with J gene TRBJ1-3; a weak D match, TRBD1 (6 bases). Trimming stripped 5 bases from V and 3 bases from J, with 17 bases between. The CDR3 extends over 16 amino acids. The germline gives CDR1 MDHEN, CDR2 SYDVKM. The CDR3 region is CASSTYRVGVGNTIYF. Here the CDR3 DNA reads TGTGCCAGCAGTACCTACAGGGTGGGGGTTGGAAACACCATATATTTT.

The chain combines TRBV6-6 with TRBJ2-7; TRBD2 might be the D (7 bases). The V gene's germline CDR1 is MNHNY and CDR2 SVGAGI (reference sequence). The CDR3 contains 15 residues. The ends were cut back, 5 bases at V and 6 bases at J, with 20 bases in the middle. The CDR3 sequence is CASSREGGSALEQYF. The CDR3 nucleotides read TGTGCCAGCAGTAGGGAGGGGGGGAGCGCCCTCGAGCAGTACTTC.

V gene TRBV4-1 combines with J gene TRBJ2-2; TRBD1 might be the D (5 bases). Germline-derived CDR1 and CDR2 are MGHRA and YSYEKL. V lost 3 bases, J lost 2 bases, and 10 bases lay in between. This CDR3 contains 15 residues. This chain's CDR3 is CASSQGDSNTGELFF. DNA for the CDR3: TGCGCCAGCAGCCAGGGCGACAGCAACACCGGGGAGCTGTTTTTT.

This clone was picked up one time. The rearrangement links TRBV11-2 to TRBJ2-1, with TRBD1 as a possible D gene (6 bases). Trimming took 8 bases from V and 6 from J, leaving 23 bases between them. CDR3 length equals 16 residues. Germline CDR1 reads SGHAT; CDR2 reads FQNNGV. The CDR3 loop reads CASLLGGIRTFNEQFF. The CDR3 DNA sequence: TGTGCCAGCCTTTTAGGGGGTATAAGGACCTTCAATGAGCAGTTCTTC.

About this clone itself: Other nucleotide sequences in the sample specify the same CDR3. This chain connects TRBV5-4 to TRBJ2-3; TRBD2 aligns across 7 bases. CDR3 size: 14 residues. CDR1 is SGHNT, CDR2 YYREEE, per germline (reference sequence). Trimming took 2 bases from V and 1 from J; bases not matched to a gene: 1. The CDR3 spells CASSFAGGTDTQYF. The CDR3, as DNA: TGTGCCAGCAGCTTTGCGGGAGGCACAGATACGCAGTATTTT.

J is TRBJ2-1 and V is TRBV21-1; the tabulated D call, TRBD1, remains unverified against the DNA. TRBV21-1 is termed a pseudogene. This CDR3 contains 15 residues. The CDR3 DNA follows: TGTGCCAGCCCGATCGGACAGGGGGCGAACAATGAGCAGTTCTTC. This codes for CASPIGQGANNEQFF.

The genes are TRBV3-1 (or the pseudogene TRBV3-2) and TRBJ1-1; no clear D gene. The V gene's germline CDR1 is LGHDT and CDR2 YNNKEL (reference sequence). The CDR3 sequence is 11 residues long. V gave up 3 bases and J gave up 12 bases, with 11 bases separating them. As DNA, the CDR3 is TGTGCCAGCAGCCATAACCGTGCGACTTTCTTT. Translation gives CASSHNRATFF.

This clone was detected only a few times. The rearrangement uses TRBV12-3 or TRBV12-4 and TRBJ1-2, with D perhaps matching TRBD1 (6 bases). Trimming shortened V by 4 bases and J by 11 bases, and 17 bases separated the two germline ends. The CDR3 contains 13 residues. CDR3 DNA sequence: TGTGCCAGCAGTTCCCCGCCCGGGGGGGCATACACCTTC. The encoded protein is CASSSPPGGAYTF.

The chain joins TRBV30 to TRBJ1-5, with TRBD1 identical over 7 bases. The CDR3 spans 15 residues. In germline, CDR1 is GTSNPN, CDR2 SVGIG (reference sequence). V lost 2 bases, J lost 3 bases, and 7 bases stayed unmatched. CDR3 coding DNA: TGTGCCTGGAGTTTCCCGGGACAGTTCAATCAGCCCCAGCATTTT. Translated, it gives CAWSFPGQFNQPQHF.

The J gene is TRBJ1-1, the V gene TRBV27; D not certain. The CDR3 length is 15 residues. Per the germline V gene, CDR1 is MNHEY and CDR2 is SMNVEV (reference sequence). Trimming took 0 bases from V and 0 from J, leaving 8 bases between them. CDR3 DNA sequence: TGTGCCAGCAGTTTATCTCCCAGTTTGAACACTGAAGCTTTCTTT. Translation gives CASSLSPSLNTEAFF.

The rearrangement uses TRBV11-2 and TRBJ2-1, with TRBD1 as a possible D gene (5 bases). This CDR3 has 15 amino acids. V was trimmed by 5 bases and J by 0 bases, leaving 11 bases between them. Germline V gene lookup returns CDR1 SGHAT and CDR2 FQNNGV. The CDR3 region has the DNA TGTGCCAGCAGCGCCCAGGGTAGCTCCTACAATGAGCAGTTCTTC. As protein: CASSAQGSSYNEQFF.

This chain joins TRBV7-2 and TRBJ2-5, with D possibly being TRBD2 (6 bases). CDR3 size: 14 residues. CDR1 and CDR2 (germline): SGHTA, FQGNSA. V lost 4 bases and J lost 5, with 14 bases in between. The CDR3 here is CASSWYGRRETQYF. The DNA of the CDR3 is TGTGCCAGCAGCTGGTACGGGAGACGGGAGACCCAGTACTTC.

V is TRBV7-9 and J is TRBJ2-2, with TRBD2 as a possible D gene (6 bases). The V and J ends lost 6 bases and 3 bases respectively, with 11 bases between them. This CDR3 is built from 14 residues. The V gene's germline CDR1 is SEHNR and CDR2 FQNEAQ (reference sequence). In DNA form, the CDR3 reads TGTGCCAGCAGACAAAGCGGGTACACCGGGGAGCTGTTTTTT. Translation gives CASRQSGYTGELFF. Filled out from reference TRBV7-9 and TRBJ2-2, the complete variable domain reads DTGVSQNPRHKITKRGQNVTFRCDPISEHNRLYWYRQTLGQGPEFLTYFQNEAQLEKSRLLSDRFSAERPKGSFSTLEIQRTEQGDSAMYLCASRQSGYTGELFFGEGSRLTVL.